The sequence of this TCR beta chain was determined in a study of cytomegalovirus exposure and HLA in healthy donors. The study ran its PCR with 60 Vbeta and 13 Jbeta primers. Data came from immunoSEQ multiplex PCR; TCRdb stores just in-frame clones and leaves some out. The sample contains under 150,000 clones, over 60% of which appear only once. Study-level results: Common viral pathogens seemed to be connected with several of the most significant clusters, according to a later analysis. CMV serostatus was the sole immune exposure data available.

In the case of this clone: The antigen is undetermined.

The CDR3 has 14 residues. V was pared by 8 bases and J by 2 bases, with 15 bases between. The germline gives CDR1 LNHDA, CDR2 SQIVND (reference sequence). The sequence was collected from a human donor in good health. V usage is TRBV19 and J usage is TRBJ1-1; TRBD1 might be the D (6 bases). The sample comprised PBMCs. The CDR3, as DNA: TGTGCCAGTGGACAGCAGGGATTAAACACTGAAGCTTTCTTT. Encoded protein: CASGQQGLNTEAFF.